These 17 T cell receptor beta chains were all obtained from the same sample, sequenced in a study of T cell repertoires in cytomegalovirus infection. TCRdb redid the calling of the reads with MiXCR, one entry per CDR3 protein. The sample includes hundreds of thousands of distinct CDR3 sequences, about two fifths seen only once; the top ten take around two fifths. Which antigens these TCRs recognize remains unknown. This specimen was cultured PBMCs, taken from culture after CMV antigen stimulation. The receptors stem from a human donor in good health (CMV status not recorded). Some clones in this sample may be carry-over from other donors' samples.

This clonotype was detected only a few times. The CDR3 loop is CASSLPSSGGLGDTQYF. The DNA of the CDR3 is TGTGCCAGCAGTTTACCGAGTAGCGGGGGCCTAGGGGATACGCAGTATTTT. This chain links TRBV12-3 or TRBV12-4 with TRBJ2-3; 9 bases line up with TRBD2. The CDR3 is made up of 17 amino acids. V dropped 2 bases and J dropped 6; count of bases not matched to a gene: 12.

This clonotype was seen a handful of times. This chain joins TRBV12-3 or TRBV12-4 and TRBJ1-4; D is ambiguous. CDR3 length: 13 amino acids. V lost 3 bases to trimming and J lost 5 bases, with 7 bases between them. The CDR3 nucleotides read TGTGCCAGCAGTTTGCGAGAAAATGAAAAACTGTTTTTT. It encodes CASSLRENEKLFF.

This chain connects TRBV7-6 to TRBJ2-3; the match to TRBD2 covers 10 bases. Unmatched junction bases numbered 4, after V lost 5 bases and J lost 2 bases. Looked up from germline, CDR1 is SGHVS and CDR2 is FNYEAQ. This CDR3 spans 15 amino acids. The CDR3 sequence is CASSPSGRATDTQYF. CDR3 bases: TGTGCCAGCAGCCCCAGCGGGAGGGCCACAGATACGCAGTATTTT.

At least ten counts were recorded for this clonotype. The chain combines TRBV7-2 with TRBJ1-6, with TRBD1 as a possible D gene (6 bases). Trimming took off 1 base at V and 9 bases at J, with 13 bases between the two ends. Germline lookup yields CDR1 SGHTA and CDR2 FQGNSA. This CDR3 comprises 15 residues. In DNA, the CDR3 is TGTGCCAGCAGCTTAGTCGGGGGCTTGGGTTCACCCCTCCACTTT. It translates to CASSLVGGLGSPLHF.

The chain combines TRBV4-1 with TRBJ2-2; D is unclear. CDR3 length: 16 amino acids. Trimming took off 1 base at V and 4 bases at J, with 13 bases between the two ends. In germline, CDR1 is MGHRA, CDR2 YSYEKL. CDR3 residues: CASSQVATSGTGELFF. The CDR3 coding sequence is TGCGCCAGCAGCCAAGTGGCTACCTCAGGCACCGGGGAGCTGTTTTTT.

The chain combines TRBV7-2 with TRBJ1-1; 9 nucleotides agree with TRBD1. The V and J ends lost 7 bases and 1 base, in that order; junction bases with no gene match: 7. The CDR3 spans 15 residues. Germline assignment: CDR1 SGHTA and CDR2 FQGNSA. The CDR3 spells CASNKDRGKNTEAFF. In DNA form, the CDR3 reads TGTGCCAGCAACAAGGACAGGGGAAAGAACACTGAAGCTTTCTTT.

The V call is TRBV5-4, the J call TRBJ2-1; 8 bases agree with TRBD1. V lost 7 bases to trimming and J lost 3 bases; unmatched junction nucleotides: 9. Looked up from germline, CDR1 is SGHNT and CDR2 is YYREEE (reference sequence). The CDR3 loop spans 15 amino acids. CDR3 nucleotide sequence: TGTGCCAGCTGCCCCCAGGGGGCCATCTACAATGAGCAGTTCTTC. Protein: CASCPQGAIYNEQFF.

In this sample, this clonotype turned up a few times. The V gene is TRBV20-1, the J gene TRBJ1-1, with 7 bases that match TRBD1. V dropped 3 bases and J dropped 1; count of bases not matched to a gene: 11. From germline, CDR1 is DFQATT and CDR2 SNEGSKA (reference sequence). The length of the CDR3 is 16 residues. CDR3 sequence (DNA): TGCAGTGCTAGTTCGGACAGGAGCCGCGCGAACACTGAAGCTTTCTTT. It codes for CSASSDRSRANTEAFF.

The J gene is TRBJ1-4, the V gene TRBV30; the match to TRBD1 covers 7 bases. Trimming at V came to 4 bases and at J to 0 bases, leaving 5 bases not matched to a gene. CDR1 is GTSNPN and CDR2 is SVGIG in the germline V gene (reference sequence). This CDR3 region has 15 residues. CDR3 nucleotide sequence: TGTGCCTGGATAGAGGGGGCAGCAACTAATGAAAAACTGTTTTTT. The encoded protein is CAWIEGAATNEKLFF.

This clonotype was seen a few times. The chain joins TRBV19 to TRBJ1-1; D may be TRBD1 (5 bases). The ends were cut back, 6 bases at V and 4 bases at J, with 21 bases in the middle. The germline V gene has CDR1 LNHDA and CDR2 SQIVND (reference sequence). The CDR3 contains 16 residues. The CDR3 DNA reads as TGTGCCAGTAGCAAGATGGGGACCGGGTTGACCACTGAAGCTTTCTTT. It translates to CASSKMGTGLTTEAFF.

The rearrangement joins TRBV7-9 to TRBJ2-7, with TRBD2 identical over 7 bases. The V gene end was trimmed by 4 bases and the J gene end by 2 bases; junction bases not matched to a gene: 8. Per the germline V gene, CDR1 is SEHNR and CDR2 is FQNEAQ (reference sequence). This CDR3 comprises 15 residues. CDR3 nucleotides: TGTGCCAGCAGCTCCGAGTGGGGAGGGACCTACGAGCAGTACTTC. Amino acids: CASSSEWGGTYEQYF.

The genes are TRBV7-8 and TRBJ2-1; D might be TRBD2 (5 bases). The CDR3 totals 11 residues. The germline gives CDR1 SGHVS, CDR2 FQNEAQ. The germline V and J ends were trimmed by 3 bases and 8 bases, with 5 bases remaining between them. The CDR3: CASSFGDEQFF. CDR3 in DNA: TGTGCCAGCAGCTTCGGGGATGAGCAGTTCTTC.

The chain recombines TRBV10-3 with TRBJ2-1, with 9 bases that match TRBD2. The J segment lost 8 bases and the V segment lost 5 bases, leaving 13 bases of the junction unmatched. This CDR3 comprises 16 residues. CDR1 and CDR2 (germline): ENHRY, SYGVKD. CDR3 amino acids: CAISLSGGTTGDEQFF. In DNA form, the CDR3 reads TGTGCCATCAGTCTGAGCGGGGGGACTACAGGGGATGAGCAGTTCTTC.

This clonotype was counted only a few times. The chain combines TRBV12-3 or TRBV12-4 with TRBJ1-1; D gene ambiguous. The CDR3 runs 12 residues. V shed 2 bases and J shed 6 bases, with 7 bases lying between them. The CDR3 here is CASSLTYSEAFF. CDR3 in DNA: TGTGCCAGCAGTTTAACCTATTCTGAAGCTTTCTTT.

V is TRBV6-5 and J is TRBJ1-4; D remains ambiguous. V lost 8 bases and J lost 6, with 7 bases in between. The CDR3 loop spans 11 amino acids. Germline CDR1 reads MNHEY; CDR2 reads SVGAGI. The CDR3 loop reads CASRRDEKLFF. The CDR3 DNA follows: TGTGCCAGCCGGAGAGATGAAAAACTGTTTTTT.

The CDR3 region has the DNA TGCGCCAGCAGTCGTGAGACCCCACCCAATGGCTACACCTTC. This codes for CASSRETPPNGYTF. The chain is built from TRBV10-2 and TRBJ1-2; D gene ambiguous. V lost 5 bases, J lost 6 bases, and 16 bases lay in between. Germline CDR1 and CDR2: WSHSY and SAAADI. This CDR3 comprises 14 residues.

This clonotype turned up a few times. CDR3 in DNA: TGTGCCAGCAGCCCGGGGCTCAGGAGCTCCTACGAGCAGTACTTC. Protein sequence: CASSPGLRSSYEQYF. The chain links TRBV5-6 to TRBJ2-7, with D possibly being TRBD1 or TRBD2 (5 bases each). Germline-derived CDR1 and CDR2 are SGHDT and YYEEEE. The germline V and J ends were trimmed by 4 bases and 0 bases, with 14 bases remaining between them. The CDR3 is made up of 15 amino acids.